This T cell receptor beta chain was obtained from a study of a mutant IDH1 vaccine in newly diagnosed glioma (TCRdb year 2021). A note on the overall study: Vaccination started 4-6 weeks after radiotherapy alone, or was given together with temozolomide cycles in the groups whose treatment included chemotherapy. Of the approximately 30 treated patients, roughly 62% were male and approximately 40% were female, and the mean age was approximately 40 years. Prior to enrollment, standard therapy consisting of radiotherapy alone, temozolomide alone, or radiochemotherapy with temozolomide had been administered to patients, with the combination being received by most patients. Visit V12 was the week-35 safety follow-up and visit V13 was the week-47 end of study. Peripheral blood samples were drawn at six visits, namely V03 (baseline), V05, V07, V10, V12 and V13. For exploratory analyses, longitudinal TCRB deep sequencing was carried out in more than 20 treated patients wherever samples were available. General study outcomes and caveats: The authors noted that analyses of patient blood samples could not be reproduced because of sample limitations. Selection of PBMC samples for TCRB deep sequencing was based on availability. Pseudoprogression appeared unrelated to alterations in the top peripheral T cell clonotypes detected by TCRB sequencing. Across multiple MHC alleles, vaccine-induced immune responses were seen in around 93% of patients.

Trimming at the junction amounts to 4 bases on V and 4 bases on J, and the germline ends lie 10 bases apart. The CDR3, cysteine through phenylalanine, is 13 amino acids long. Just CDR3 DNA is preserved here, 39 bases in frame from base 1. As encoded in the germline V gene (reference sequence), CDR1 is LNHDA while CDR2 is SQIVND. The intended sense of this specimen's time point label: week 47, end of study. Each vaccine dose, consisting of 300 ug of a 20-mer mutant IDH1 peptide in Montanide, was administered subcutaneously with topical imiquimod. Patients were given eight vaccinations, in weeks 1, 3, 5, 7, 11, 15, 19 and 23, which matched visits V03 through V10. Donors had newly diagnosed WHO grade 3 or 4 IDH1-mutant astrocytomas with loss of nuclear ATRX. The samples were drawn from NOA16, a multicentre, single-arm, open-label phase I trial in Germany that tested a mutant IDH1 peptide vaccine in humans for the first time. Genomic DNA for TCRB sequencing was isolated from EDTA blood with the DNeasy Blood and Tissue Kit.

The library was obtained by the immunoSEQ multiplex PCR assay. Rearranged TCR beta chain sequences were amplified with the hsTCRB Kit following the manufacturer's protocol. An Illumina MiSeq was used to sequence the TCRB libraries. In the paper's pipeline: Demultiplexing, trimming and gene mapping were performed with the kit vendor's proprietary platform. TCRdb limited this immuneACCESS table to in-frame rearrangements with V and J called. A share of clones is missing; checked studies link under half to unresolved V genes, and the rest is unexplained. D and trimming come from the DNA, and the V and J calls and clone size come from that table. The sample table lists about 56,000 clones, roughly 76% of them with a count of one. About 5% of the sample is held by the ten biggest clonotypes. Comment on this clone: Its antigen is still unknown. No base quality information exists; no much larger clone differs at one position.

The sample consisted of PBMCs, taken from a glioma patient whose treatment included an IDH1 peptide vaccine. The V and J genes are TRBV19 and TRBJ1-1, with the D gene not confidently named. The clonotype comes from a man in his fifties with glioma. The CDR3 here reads CASSTGRGTEAFF. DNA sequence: TGTGCCAGTAGTACAGGACGGGGCACTGAAGCTTTCTTT. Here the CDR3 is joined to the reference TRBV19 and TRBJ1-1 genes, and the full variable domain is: DGGITQSPKYLFRKEGQNVTLSCEQNLNHDAMYWYRQDPGQGLRLIYYSQIVNDFQKGDIAEGYSVSREKKESFPLTVTSAQKNPTAFYLCASSTGRGTEAFFGQGTRLTVV.